Below, one T cell receptor beta chain is given with its context. Per the original methods: Estimation of nucleated cell counts was performed using reference gene primer amplification. Sequenced by immunoSEQ multiplex PCR; TCRdb stores in-frame clones only, minus some. The V and J calls and clone size come from that table; D and trimming were worked out from the DNA. Found here are some 96,000 clones, about 84% of them singletons; the top ten hold 10% to 15%. This specimen comes from a study of blood T cell repertoires in COVID-19. Study as a whole: Collection of acute and convalescent COVID-19 samples took place in the United States, Italy and Spain. In each case, the material was cDNA or gDNA derived from T cells, B-cell-depleted T cells, or PBMCs.

CDR1 is MNHEY and CDR2 is SVGEGT in the germline V gene. CDR3 size: 15 residues. Trimming stripped 1 base from V and 2 bases from J, with 11 bases between. This clonotype was obtained from a human donor in a cohort sampled during active COVID-19. Sample: peripheral blood. This chain joins TRBV6-2 or TRBV6-3 and TRBJ2-5; D might be TRBD2 (6 bases). CDR3 sequence (DNA): TGTGCCAGCAGTTACTATCTAGCGCAGCAAGAGACCCAGTACTTC. It is translated as CASSYYLAQQETQYF.